This TCR beta chain originates from a study of identical twins. Healthy Caucasian donors formed the entire cohort. Worth noting for this clonotype: The antigen is not known.

TCRdb independently ran MiXCR on the 5' RACE reads; one entry per CDR3 protein. The table records 1.5 million to 2 million distinct CDR3 sequences, under 35% of them present only once. J gave up 4 bases and V 1 base, and 9 bases lay outside the gene matches. Per germline, CDR1 LGHDT and CDR2 YNNKEL (reference sequence). CDR3 size: 17 residues. Overall study results and limits: Fewer insertions were carried by abundant cord blood beta clonotypes, but none was seen in memory repertoires. Cross-sectional statistics underpinned the conclusions; the same donors were not followed.

The source of this sequence is a newborn girl in good health. The sequencing sample was made of cord blood. The J gene is TRBJ2-2, the V gene TRBV3-1; 7 bases match TRBD2. This CDR3 is CASSQVYHLAGTGELFF. DNA for the CDR3: TGTGCCAGCAGCCAAGTCTATCATTTAGCGGGCACCGGGGAGCTGTTTTTT.